Below, 26 T cell receptor beta chains from the same sample are listed, as sequenced in a study of cytomegalovirus exposure and HLA in healthy donors. Primers for the PCR totalled 60 Vbeta and 13 Jbeta. The data were produced by immunoSEQ multiplex PCR, yet TCRdb's version contains in-frame clones alone and is incomplete. This sample carries 110,000 to 150,000 clones, roughly 80% of them seen once, and the ten largest clones take about 5%. Sequences were obtained from PBMCs. The receptor source for this set is a middle-aged man in good health and CMV-seronegative.

The chain recombines TRBV18 with TRBJ1-2, with 8 bases aligning to TRBD1. The junction had 10 bases not matched to a gene; V was cut back by 6 bases and J by 7 bases. This CDR3 contains 14 residues. Germline V lookup: CDR1 KGHSH, CDR2 LQKENI. The CDR3 DNA reads as TGTGCCAGCTCCCCCTTGACAGGGGTGGGTGGCTACACCTTC. This sequence encodes CASSPLTGVGGYTF.

V is TRBV28 and J is TRBJ2-3, with TRBD2 identical over 8 bases. J was trimmed by 2 bases and V by 5 bases; bases with no gene match: 9. This CDR3 comprises 16 residues. Germline CDR1 and CDR2: MDHEN and SYDVKM. CDR3 loop: CASSSERGRYTDTQYF. The CDR3 DNA reads TGTGCCAGCAGTAGTGAGCGGGGGCGATACACAGATACGCAGTATTTT.

The V gene is TRBV6-6, the J gene TRBJ2-7, with 7 bases aligning to TRBD1. The CDR3 totals 15 residues. Germline values: CDR1 MNHNY, CDR2 SVGAGI (reference sequence). The trim removed 2 bases at V and 3 bases at J, leaving 7 bases unmatched. In DNA, the CDR3 is TGTGCCAGCAGTTACCCCTTACAGGGGTACTACGAGCAGTACTTC. This codes for CASSYPLQGYYEQYF.

The J gene is TRBJ1-5, the V gene TRBV2; no definite D call. The germline CDR1 and CDR2 sequences are SNHLY and FYNNEI. Trimming shortened V by 2 bases and J by 1 base, and 9 bases separated the two germline ends. The CDR3 is made up of 15 amino acids. The CDR3 sequence: CASSETELSNQPQHF. CDR3 nucleotides: TGTGCCAGCAGTGAAACGGAGCTAAGCAATCAGCCCCAGCATTTT.

CDR3 nucleotides: TGTGCCAGCAGCTTGAAACAGGGGGCGCGGGAGCAGTTCTTC. This gives the protein CASSLKQGAREQFF. This sequence joins TRBV5-4 and TRBJ2-1; TRBD1 agrees at 9 bases. The J segment lost 10 bases and the V segment lost 1 base, leaving 6 bases of the junction unmatched. The CDR3 length is 14 residues. Germline V lookup: CDR1 SGHNT, CDR2 YYREEE (reference sequence).

The J gene is TRBJ1-1, the V gene TRBV5-4; 10 bases are a match to TRBD1. This CDR3 has 15 amino acids. Germline values: CDR1 SGHNT, CDR2 YYREEE (reference sequence). The junction had 3 bases not matched to a gene; V was cut back by 0 bases and J by 4 bases. The CDR3 DNA is TGTGCCAGCAGCTTGGAGGGACAGGGGATCACTGAAGCTTTCTTT. Its protein is CASSLEGQGITEAFF. Using reference TRBV5-4 and TRBJ1-1 for the parts outside the CDR3, the full variable domain is ETGVTQSPTHLIKTRGQQVTLRCSSQSGHNTVSWYQQALGQGPQFIFQYYREEENGRGNFPPRFSGLQFPNYSSELNVNALELDDSALYLCASSLEGQGITEAFFGQGTRLTVV.

This chain connects TRBV27 to TRBJ2-3; D perhaps matches TRBD2 (5 bases). The CDR3 has 12 residues. Trimming removed 3 bases from V and 6 bases from J, with 7 bases in between. CDR1 MNHEY and CDR2 SMNVEV come from the germline V gene (reference sequence). The CDR3 region is CASSFGGDTQYF. In nucleotides, the CDR3 is TGTGCCAGCAGTTTTGGAGGTGATACGCAGTATTTT.

CDR3 nucleotide sequence: TGTGCCAGTAGTGAGGCGGGACAGACCTCTGGGGCCAACGTCCTGACTTTC. It translates to CASSEAGQTSGANVLTF. The rearrangement joins TRBV19 to TRBJ2-6, with D perhaps TRBD1 (7 bases). Germline CDR1 is LNHDA and CDR2 is SQIVND (reference sequence). The CDR3 is 17 residues long. Trimming stripped 5 bases from V and 0 bases from J, with 14 bases between.

The chain employs TRBV2 and TRBJ2-3; 11 nucleotides match TRBD2. This CDR3 comprises 14 residues. Germline lookup yields CDR1 SNHLY and CDR2 FYNNEI. J gave up 6 bases and V 6 bases, and 5 bases lay outside the gene matches. The CDR3 DNA is TGTGCCAGCAGCCGACTAGCGGGACAGGATACGCAGTATTTT. Its protein is CASSRLAGQDTQYF.

The chain joins TRBV11-3 to TRBJ2-3, with a weak D call TRBD1 (6 bases). The CDR3 sequence is 13 residues long. The germline V gene has CDR1 SGHNT and CDR2 YENEEA. With 5 bases removed from V and 4 bases from J, the gap between germline ends came to 10 bases. The CDR3 loop reads CASSAQGSDTQYF. The CDR3 bases are TGTGCCAGCAGCGCACAGGGTTCAGATACGCAGTATTTT.

The chain has TRBV5-1 and TRBJ2-3; possibly TRBD2 for D (6 bases). V was shortened by 7 bases and J by 0 bases, with 18 bases between the two germline ends. The CDR3 sequence is 16 residues long. Germline V lookup: CDR1 SGHRS, CDR2 YFSETQ. The CDR3 DNA reads as TGCGCCAGCGGGGCCTCCTTGGGGGGAAGCACAGATACGCAGTATTTT. This translates into CASGASLGGSTDTQYF.

On this clone: Its ends do not fully match the called genes, so a read error is possible. In the same sample, other DNA sequences code for this CDR3. The chain links TRBV30 to TRBJ1-6, with TRBD1 identical over 8 bases. Per germline, CDR1 GTSNPN and CDR2 SVGIG (reference sequence). The CDR3 runs 14 residues. The CDR3 DNA sequence: TGTGCCTGGAGCCGGGGACAGGAAAATTCCCCCCTCCACTTT. Encoded protein: CAWSRGQENSPLHF. The entire variable domain, with the rest obtained from reference TRBV30 and TRBJ1-6, is as follows: SQTIHQWPATLVQPVGSPLSLECTVEGTSNPNLYWYRQAAGRGLQLLFYSVGIGQISSEVPQNLSASRPQDRQFILSSKKLLLSDSGFYLCAWSRGQENSPLHFGNGTRLTVT.

This clone showed up just a few times. The rearrangement joins TRBV6-1 to TRBJ1-5, with 8 bases that match TRBD1. CDR3 size: 14 residues. The germline V gene encodes CDR1 MNHNS and CDR2 SASEGT. V lost 5 bases to trimming and J lost 5 bases; unmatched junction nucleotides: 5. For the CDR3, the DNA is TGTGCCAGCAGTAGGACAGGGTCGGATCAGCCCCAGCATTTT. Translated: CASSRTGSDQPQHF.

This clone was counted only a few times. This chain joins TRBV2 and TRBJ2-1, with 7 bases identical to TRBD1. V lost 8 bases, J lost 15 bases, and 13 bases stayed unmatched. The V gene's germline CDR1 is SNHLY and CDR2 FYNNEI. The length of the CDR3 is 12 residues. Written as DNA, the CDR3 is TGTGCCAGCCGGGACAGCCTGGACGTATGGTTCTTC. This codes for CASRDSLDVWFF.

The rearrangement uses TRBV15 and TRBJ1-2, with 8 bases that match TRBD1. V trimming: 5 bases; J trimming: 1 base; junction bases outside the gene matches: 9. From germline, CDR1 is LNHNV and CDR2 YYDKDF (reference sequence). This CDR3 has 16 amino acids. As DNA, the CDR3 is TGTGCCACCAGCGGAATGACAGGGGCACATAACTATGGCTACACCTTC. Its translation: CATSGMTGAHNYGYTF.

The genes are TRBV5-1 and TRBJ1-1; 9 nucleotides align to TRBD1. CDR1 is SGHRS and CDR2 is YFSETQ in the germline V gene. With 3 bases clipped from V and 1 base from J, the junction kept 7 bases outside the gene matches. The CDR3 is made up of 16 amino acids. CDR3 nucleotide sequence: TGCGCCAGCAGCTGGGGGACAGGGATGACGAACACTGAAGCTTTCTTT. The encoded protein is CASSWGTGMTNTEAFF.

This clone was recorded once. The rearrangement links TRBV29-1 to TRBJ2-7, with a weak D call TRBD2 (5 bases). Germline assignment: CDR1 SQVTM and CDR2 ANQGSEA. This CDR3 spans 11 amino acids. V shed 3 bases and J shed 7 bases, with 10 bases lying between them. The CDR3 reads CSVDRGREQYF. Here the CDR3 DNA reads TGCAGCGTTGACCGGGGTCGAGAGCAGTACTTC.

This rearrangement joins TRBV11-1 to TRBJ2-5; TRBD1 matches at 11 bases. Germline V gives CDR1 SGHAT, CDR2 FQDESV (reference sequence). The CDR3 totals 17 residues. Trimming cost V 3 bases and J 2 bases; bases outside gene matches: 8. CDR3 nucleotides: TGTGCCAGCAGCTTCGGTCCGGGACAGGGGGGACAAGAGACCCAGTACTTC. Protein: CASSFGPGQGGQETQYF.

CDR3 DNA: TGTGCCAGCAGTTTAGGTCAGGCCGTCTCCTACAATGAGCAGTTCTTC. It translates to CASSLGQAVSYNEQFF. The rearrangement links TRBV28 to TRBJ2-1, with D unresolved. CDR3 length: 16 residues. With 2 bases removed from V and 0 bases from J, the gap between germline ends came to 11 bases. Germline assignment: CDR1 MDHEN and CDR2 SYDVKM. Combining the CDR3 with reference TRBV28 and TRBJ2-1 gives the whole variable domain DVKVTQSSRYLVKRTGEKVFLECVQDMDHENMFWYRQDPGLGLRLIYFSYDVKMKEKGDIPEGYSVSREKKERFSLILESASTNQTSMYLCASSLGQAVSYNEQFFGPGTRLTVL.

The rearrangement joins TRBV19 to TRBJ1-5, with 8 bases lining up with TRBD1. The trim removed 4 bases at V and 7 bases at J, leaving 9 bases unmatched. CDR3 length: 15 amino acids. CDR1 and CDR2 (germline): LNHDA, SQIVND (reference sequence). CDR3 sequence reads: CASSTRDRGGQPQHF. CDR3 DNA: TGTGCCAGTAGTACTCGAGACAGGGGTGGACAGCCCCAGCATTTT. The full variable domain, with the rest looked up from reference TRBV19 and TRBJ1-5, is DGGITQSPKYLFRKEGQNVTLSCEQNLNHDAMYWYRQDPGQGLRLIYYSQIVNDFQKGDIAEGYSVSREKKESFPLTVTSAQKNPTAFYLCASSTRDRGGQPQHFGDGTRLSIL.

This clone was seen more than once but under ten times. V and J are TRBV4-2 and TRBJ2-3; 10 nucleotides agree with TRBD2. V lost 10 bases, J lost 2 bases, and 3 bases stayed unmatched. From germline, CDR1 is LGHNA and CDR2 YNFKEQ. CDR3 size: 13 residues. CDR3 sequence reads: CATTSGATDTQYF. The DNA of the CDR3 is TGTGCCACCACTAGCGGGGCCACAGATACGCAGTATTTT.

The gene calls are TRBV7-3 and TRBJ2-6; 7 bases align to TRBD1. CDR3 length: 18 amino acids. The germline gives CDR1 SGHTA, CDR2 FQGTGA. Trimming cost V 4 bases and J 0 bases; bases outside gene matches: 9. CDR3 sequence: CASSSRQGNPSGANVLTF. In nucleotides, the CDR3 is TGTGCCAGCAGCTCCCGACAGGGAAATCCCTCTGGGGCCAACGTCCTGACTTTC. The whole variable domain, filled in from reference TRBV7-3 and TRBJ2-6, reads GAGVSQTPSNKVTEKGKYVELRCDPISGHTALYWYRQSLGQGPEFLIYFQGTGAADDSGLPNDRFFAVRPEGSVSTLKIQRTERGDSAVYLCASSSRQGNPSGANVLTFGAGSRLTVL.

This chain connects TRBV19 to TRBJ1-4; TRBD1 matches at 8 bases. V was clipped by 6 bases and J by 8 bases; unmatched bases: 11. Looked up from germline, CDR1 is LNHDA and CDR2 is SQIVND (reference sequence). The length of the CDR3 is 15 residues. For the CDR3, the DNA is TGTGCCAGTAGCCCACCAGGGGGCGCAGGGGAAAAACTGTTTTTT. Its translation is CASSPPGGAGEKLFF.

The chain joins TRBV9 to TRBJ2-5; TRBD1 matches 9 bases. The CDR3 loop spans 15 amino acids. From germline, CDR1 is SGDLS and CDR2 YYNGEE. The trim removed 4 bases at V and 4 bases at J, leaving 8 bases unmatched. DNA for the CDR3: TGTGCCAGCAGCCTCGGACAGGGGATTGGAGAGACCCAGTACTTC. This encodes CASSLGQGIGETQYF.

This chain connects TRBV5-1 to TRBJ2-7, with 8 bases identical to TRBD1. With 4 bases clipped from V and 2 bases from J, the junction kept 8 bases outside the gene matches. The CDR3 consists of 15 residues. Per germline, CDR1 SGHRS and CDR2 YFSETQ. CDR3 residues: CASSNLDRAAYEQYF. The CDR3 DNA reads TGCGCCAGCAGCAACCTGGACAGGGCGGCCTACGAGCAGTACTTC.

The rearrangement links TRBV5-1 to TRBJ2-1; 7 bases are a match to TRBD1. The CDR3 length is 15 residues. The germline V gene has CDR1 SGHRS and CDR2 YFSETQ. V lost 7 bases and J lost 2; bases outside the gene matches: 9. CDR3 residues: CASDEIGGAYNEQFF. In DNA, the CDR3 is TGCGCCAGCGACGAAATAGGGGGCGCCTACAATGAGCAGTTCTTC.